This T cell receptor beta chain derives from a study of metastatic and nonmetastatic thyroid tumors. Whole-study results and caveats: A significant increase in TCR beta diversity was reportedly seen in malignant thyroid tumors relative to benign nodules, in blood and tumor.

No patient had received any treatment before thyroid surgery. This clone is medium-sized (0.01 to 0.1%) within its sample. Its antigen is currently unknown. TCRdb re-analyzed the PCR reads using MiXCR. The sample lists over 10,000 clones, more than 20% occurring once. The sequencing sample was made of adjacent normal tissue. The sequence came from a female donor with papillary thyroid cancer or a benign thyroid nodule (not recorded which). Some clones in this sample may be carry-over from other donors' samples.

CDR3 coding DNA: TGTGCCATCACGCAGGGTGTAGCGAACACTGAAGCTTTCTTT. It is translated as CAITQGVANTEAFF. V usage is TRBV10-3 and J usage is TRBJ1-1; D perhaps matches TRBD1 (5 bases). V was clipped by 7 bases and J by 1 base, with 13 bases between them. There are 14 residues in the CDR3. Germline-derived CDR1 and CDR2 are ENHRY and SYGVKD.